Below are 31 T cell receptor beta chains sequenced from a single sample in a study of CD8+ T cells in alopecia areata. It was cDNA, reverse transcribed from extracted RNA, that served as the sequencing template. Profiled with immunoSEQ multiplex PCR; TCRdb holds only in-frame clones, not every one. The top ten hold approximately 23% of the sample, which has 100,000 to 130,000 clones, about 60% seen once. The specimen sequenced was NKG2D-low CD8+ T cells sorted from blood. The receptor set was obtained from a human donor with alopecia areata.

The sample holds many counts of this clone. The V call is TRBV4-2, the J call TRBJ2-1, with no clear D. V lost 0 bases, J lost 6 bases, and 12 bases lay in between. The CDR3 sequence is 15 residues long. Germline CDR1 and CDR2: LGHNA and YNFKEQ. CDR3 protein: CASSQDLDGVNEQFF. CDR3 nucleotide sequence: TGTGCCAGCAGCCAAGATCTAGATGGGGTCAATGAGCAGTTCTTC.

This clone occurred a few times. The chain joins TRBV6-5 to TRBJ2-7, with 8 nucleotides matching TRBD2. CDR3 size: 14 residues. Germline CDR1 is MNHEY and CDR2 is SVGAGI. J gave up 3 bases and V 6 bases, and 7 bases lay outside the gene matches. The CDR3 region is CASSLSGSIYEQYF. The CDR3 DNA sequence: TGTGCCAGCAGCCTAAGCGGGAGTATCTACGAGCAGTACTTC.

The chain couples TRBV7-9 to TRBJ2-1; possibly TRBD2 for D (6 bases). The CDR3 runs to 15 residues. Germline V gene data show CDR1 as SEHNR and CDR2 as FQNEAQ (reference sequence). The germline V and J ends were trimmed by 5 bases and 9 bases, with 20 bases remaining between them. The CDR3 sequence is CASSGRTEGWSEQFF. The CDR3 bases are TGTGCCAGCAGCGGGCGCACGGAGGGATGGAGTGAGCAGTTCTTC. Filled out from reference TRBV7-9 and TRBJ2-1, the complete variable domain reads DTGVSQNPRHKITKRGQNVTFRCDPISEHNRLYWYRQTLGQGPEFLTYFQNEAQLEKSRLLSDRFSAERPKGSFSTLEIQRTEQGDSAMYLCASSGRTEGWSEQFFGPGTRLTVL.

The gene calls are TRBV6-1 and TRBJ2-1, with a tentative D call TRBD2 (6 bases). In germline, CDR1 is MNHNS, CDR2 SASEGT. V was pared by 3 bases and J by 5 bases, with 11 bases between. This CDR3 has 14 residues. The CDR3 is CASSELLADNEQFF. For the CDR3, the DNA is TGTGCCAGCAGTGAGTTATTAGCGGACAATGAGCAGTTCTTC.

This clone was seen once. This chain joins TRBV2 and TRBJ2-5; D possibly uses TRBD1 or TRBD2 (5 bases each). Trimming took 9 bases from V and 3 from J, leaving 23 bases between them. This CDR3 spans 16 amino acids. Germline loops: CDR1 SNHLY, CDR2 FYNNEI. The DNA of the CDR3 is TGTGCCAGGACAGACGTTGAGGGACGGCGGGAAGAGACCCAGTACTTC. This sequence encodes CARTDVEGRREETQYF.

The CDR3: CASSLEGGSLTGELFF. The CDR3 DNA follows: TGTGCCAGCAGCTTAGAGGGCGGGAGTTTAACCGGGGAGCTGTTTTTT. The chain uses TRBV7-8 and TRBJ2-2, with TRBD2 matching over 7 bases. This CDR3 is 16 amino acids long. Trimming took 1 base from V and 5 from J; bases not matched to a gene: 7. Germline V gene lookup returns CDR1 SGHVS and CDR2 FQNEAQ.

The rearrangement uses TRBV6-6 and TRBJ2-7, with a possible D match to TRBD1 (5 bases). The CDR3 spans 13 residues. V was clipped by 0 bases and J by 4 bases, with 7 bases between them. Germline-derived CDR1 and CDR2 are MNHNY and SVGAGI (reference sequence). The CDR3 nucleotides are TGTGCCAGCAGTTACTCGGCAGGGTACGAGCAGTACTTC. Translated: CASSYSAGYEQYF.

The chain uses TRBV30 and TRBJ1-2; 9 bases line up with TRBD1. The CDR3 runs to 15 residues. Germline V CDR1 and CDR2: GTSNPN, SVGIG (reference sequence). V was pared by 1 base and J by 4 bases, with 7 bases of the junction left unmatched. The CDR3 here is CAWSAGTGTGYGYTF. DNA of the CDR3: TGTGCCTGGAGTGCAGGGACAGGGACTGGCTATGGCTACACCTTC.

The J gene is TRBJ2-1, the V gene TRBV27; 8 bases match TRBD2. Germline trimming cut 4 bases from V and 6 bases from J; bases unmatched to any gene: 8. There are 15 residues in the CDR3. The germline V gene encodes CDR1 MNHEY and CDR2 SMNVEV (reference sequence). The CDR3 region is CASSSTSGGFNEQFF. CDR3 sequence (DNA): TGTGCCAGCAGTTCGACAAGCGGGGGCTTCAATGAGCAGTTCTTC.

The V gene is TRBV5-6, the J gene TRBJ2-1; TRBD1 might be the D (6 bases). The CDR3 sequence is 15 residues long. Germline V gives CDR1 SGHDT, CDR2 YYEEEE. Trimming took off 1 base at V and 4 bases at J, with 12 bases between the two ends. CDR3 region: CASSLTGNEYNEQFF. The CDR3 DNA is TGTGCCAGCAGCTTGACAGGGAACGAATACAATGAGCAGTTCTTC.

The V and J genes are TRBV5-1 and TRBJ2-1; 13 positions match TRBD2. CDR1 SGHRS and CDR2 YFSETQ come from the germline V gene. The ends lost 4 bases at V and 7 bases at J; junction bases unmatched: 5. The CDR3 covers 15 residues. CDR3 amino acids: CASSRGLAGTNEQFF. The CDR3 DNA reads as TGCGCCAGCAGCAGGGGACTAGCGGGAACTAATGAGCAGTTCTTC.

The table lists this clone with a few counts. The chain carries TRBV19 and TRBJ2-1; 7 nucleotides agree with TRBD2. CDR3 length: 15 residues. Germline CDR1 reads LNHDA; CDR2 reads SQIVND (reference sequence). After removal of 3 bases from V and 7 bases from J, the junction contained 9 bases not matched to a gene. The CDR3: CASSMSSGNLNEQFF. The DNA for the CDR3 is TGTGCCAGTAGTATGTCGAGCGGGAACTTGAATGAGCAGTTCTTC.

This clone was seen a few times. The gene calls are TRBV10-3 and TRBJ2-3; 10 nucleotides line up with TRBD2. CDR1 is ENHRY, CDR2 SYGVKD, per germline. The junction had 7 bases not matched to a gene; V was cut back by 3 bases and J by 4 bases. The length of the CDR3 is 16 residues. The CDR3 here is CAISDLAGDRPDTQYF. As DNA, the CDR3 is TGTGCCATCAGTGACCTAGCGGGAGATCGGCCAGATACGCAGTATTTT.

This clone occurred a few times. The chain joins TRBV13 to TRBJ1-2, with D perhaps TRBD1 (5 bases). The CDR3 spans 13 residues. V was cut by 7 bases and J by 3 bases, with 12 bases left in between. Germline lookup yields CDR1 PRHDT and CDR2 FYEKMQ (reference sequence). The CDR3 is CASTRGFDYGYTF. Here the CDR3 DNA reads TGTGCCAGCACAAGGGGTTTCGACTATGGCTACACCTTC.

This clone was observed a single time. The chain is built from TRBV7-8 and TRBJ1-2; D may be TRBD1 (6 bases). This CDR3 has 16 residues. Germline assignment: CDR1 SGHVS and CDR2 FQNEAQ. With 1 base removed from V and 6 bases from J, the gap between germline ends came to 18 bases. CDR3 nucleotides: TGTGCCAGCAGCTTAGGAATTGGGGGGCTAGCGGATGGCTACACCTTC. Translation: CASSLGIGGLADGYTF.

The chain has TRBV29-1 and TRBJ2-7; 11 nucleotides agree with TRBD1. The CDR3 has 16 residues. Germline V gene lookup returns CDR1 SQVTM and CDR2 ANQGSEA. J lost 5 bases, V lost 7 bases, and 16 bases had no gene match. The CDR3 nucleotides read TGCAGCGCCACTGGGGTATGGGGACAGGGGGATGACGAGCAGTACTTC. Translated, it gives CSATGVWGQGDDEQYF.

V usage is TRBV27 and J usage is TRBJ2-7; TRBD2 agrees at 13 bases. This CDR3 has 15 residues. After removal of 5 bases from V and 7 bases from J, the junction contained 8 bases not matched to a gene. The germline gives CDR1 MNHEY, CDR2 SMNVEV (reference sequence). As DNA, the CDR3 is TGTGCCAGCAGTACGGGGACTAGCGGGGTTCGTGAGCAGTACTTC. Protein: CASSTGTSGVREQYF.

The gene calls are TRBV5-1 and TRBJ1-2; no reliable D call. Trimming removed 4 bases from V and 5 bases from J, with 9 bases in between. Looked up from germline, CDR1 is SGHRS and CDR2 is YFSETQ. This CDR3 region has 12 residues. Here the CDR3 reads CASSGDVYGYTF. The DNA of the CDR3 is TGCGCCAGCAGCGGAGACGTATATGGCTACACCTTC.

This clone was seen only a few times. The genes are TRBV6-1 and TRBJ1-1; 10 nucleotides agree with TRBD1. V lost 4 bases to trimming and J lost 4 bases; unmatched junction nucleotides: 0. Germline V gives CDR1 MNHNS, CDR2 SASEGT. The CDR3 spans 13 residues. CDR3 protein: CASSGTGGTEAFF. DNA of the CDR3: TGTGCCAGCAGTGGGACAGGGGGCACTGAAGCTTTCTTT.

This clone has just a few counts. The chain combines TRBV5-4 with TRBJ2-7; D may match TRBD1 or TRBD2 (6 bases each). CDR3 size: 15 residues. The germline V gene encodes CDR1 SGHNT and CDR2 YYREEE (reference sequence). Trimming left V 0 bases short and J 0 bases short, with 10 bases between. The CDR3 sequence is CASSLGRGLSYEQYF. Written as DNA, the CDR3 is TGTGCCAGCAGCTTGGGTCGGGGGCTCTCCTACGAGCAGTACTTC.

A note on this clone: As the CDR3 is not closed by the conserved phenylalanine or tryptophan, this likely results from a read error. This rearrangement joins TRBV9 to TRBJ1-2; D is unclear. The CDR3 is 11 residues long. The V end was cut by 5 bases, the J end by 4 bases, with 6 bases between. In germline, CDR1 is SGDLS, CDR2 YYNGEE. The CDR3 DNA reads as TGTGCCAGCAGTGATAGCTATGGCTACACCTCC. It is translated as CASSDSYGYTS.

V and J are TRBV28 and TRBJ1-5; D uncertain. The CDR3 spans 14 residues. Germline lookup yields CDR1 MDHEN and CDR2 SYDVKM. V gave up 7 bases and J gave up 0 bases, with 10 bases separating them. The chain's CDR3 is CASKLGYSNQPQHF. CDR3 coding DNA: TGTGCCAGCAAGCTGGGCTATAGCAATCAGCCCCAGCATTTT.

V gene TRBV27 combines with J gene TRBJ2-1; D unresolved. V dropped 5 bases and J dropped 4 bases, with 9 bases sitting between them. The CDR3 contains 13 residues. CDR1 MNHEY and CDR2 SMNVEV come from the germline V gene (reference sequence). CDR3: CASSTKRYNEQFF. The CDR3 coding sequence is TGTGCCAGCAGTACAAAGCGTTACAATGAGCAGTTCTTC.

The rearrangement uses TRBV6-5 and TRBJ1-4; D is uncertain. V lost 4 bases and J lost 3, with 15 bases in between. Per the germline V gene, CDR1 is MNHEY and CDR2 is SVGAGI. The CDR3 loop spans 16 amino acids. Here the CDR3 reads CASSSWGIEANEKLFF. CDR3 coding DNA: TGTGCCAGCAGTTCCTGGGGTATAGAAGCTAATGAAAAACTGTTTTTT.

The gene calls are TRBV21-1 and TRBJ2-7; the DNA was not compared with TRBD1, the D call given in the table. TRBV21-1 is an annotated pseudogene. There are 14 residues in the CDR3. The CDR3 protein is CASSKRQEVYEQYF. The CDR3 bases are TGTGCCAGCAGCAAGAGACAGGAGGTCTACGAGCAGTACTTC.

V and J are TRBV2 and TRBJ2-1; 14 nucleotides line up with TRBD2. The CDR3 extends over 15 amino acids. Germline V gene lookup returns CDR1 SNHLY and CDR2 FYNNEI. With 9 bases clipped from V and 7 bases from J, the junction kept 8 bases outside the gene matches. CDR3 loop: CARGTSGSLSNEQFF. CDR3 coding DNA: TGTGCCAGGGGGACTAGCGGGAGTTTATCGAATGAGCAGTTCTTC.

The chain couples TRBV5-6 to TRBJ2-1; TRBD2 matches 8 bases. The CDR3 has 16 amino acids. Per germline, CDR1 SGHDT and CDR2 YYEEEE. The V gene end was trimmed by 4 bases and the J gene end by 2 bases; junction bases not matched to a gene: 8. The CDR3: CASSPATSGPYNEQFF. CDR3 DNA sequence: TGTGCCAGCAGCCCGGCCACTAGCGGTCCCTACAATGAGCAGTTCTTC.

The chain joins TRBV7-9 to TRBJ2-4; 7 bases fit TRBD1. The V and J ends lost 4 bases and 6 bases, in that order; junction bases with no gene match: 6. The CDR3 is 14 amino acids. Germline V gene lookup returns CDR1 SEHNR and CDR2 FQNEAQ (reference sequence). Here the CDR3 DNA reads TGTGCCAGCAGCTCCGACAGGGCGAGAAACATTCAGTACTTC. It specifies CASSSDRARNIQYF.

V and J are TRBV7-2 and TRBJ1-5, with 8 nucleotides matching TRBD1. With 4 bases clipped from V and 6 bases from J, the junction kept 8 bases outside the gene matches. Germline V gene sequence: CDR1 SGHTA, CDR2 FQGNSA. The CDR3 totals 15 residues. As DNA, the CDR3 is TGTGCCAGCAGCTCAATTACAGGGGGAAGTCAGCCCCAGCATTTT. Protein product: CASSSITGGSQPQHF.

This chain links TRBV12-5 with TRBJ1-4; D not resolved. V lost 0 bases and J 2 bases, leaving 10 bases between the germline ends. From germline, CDR1 is LGHNT and CDR2 FRNRAP. The CDR3 contains 16 residues. This CDR3 is CASGLVLPGTNEKLFF. CDR3 DNA: TGTGCTAGTGGTTTGGTACTCCCGGGGACTAATGAAAAACTGTTTTTT. Using reference TRBV12-5 and TRBJ1-4 for the parts outside the CDR3, the full variable domain is DARVTQTPRHKVTEMGQEVTMRCQPILGHNTVFWYRQTMMQGLELLAYFRNRAPLDDSGMPKDRFSAEMPDATLATLKIQPSEPRDSAVYFCASGLVLPGTNEKLFFGSGTQLSVL.

This clone was seen only a few times. The chain uses TRBV7-9 and TRBJ2-7; 9 nucleotides agree with TRBD1. The ends lost 5 bases at V and 2 bases at J; junction bases unmatched: 7. The germline V gene encodes CDR1 SEHNR and CDR2 FQNEAQ (reference sequence). This CDR3 region has 15 residues. The CDR3 DNA sequence: TGTGCCAGCAGCGCGGCCGGGACAGGGCCCTACGAGCAGTACTTC. It codes for CASSAAGTGPYEQYF.